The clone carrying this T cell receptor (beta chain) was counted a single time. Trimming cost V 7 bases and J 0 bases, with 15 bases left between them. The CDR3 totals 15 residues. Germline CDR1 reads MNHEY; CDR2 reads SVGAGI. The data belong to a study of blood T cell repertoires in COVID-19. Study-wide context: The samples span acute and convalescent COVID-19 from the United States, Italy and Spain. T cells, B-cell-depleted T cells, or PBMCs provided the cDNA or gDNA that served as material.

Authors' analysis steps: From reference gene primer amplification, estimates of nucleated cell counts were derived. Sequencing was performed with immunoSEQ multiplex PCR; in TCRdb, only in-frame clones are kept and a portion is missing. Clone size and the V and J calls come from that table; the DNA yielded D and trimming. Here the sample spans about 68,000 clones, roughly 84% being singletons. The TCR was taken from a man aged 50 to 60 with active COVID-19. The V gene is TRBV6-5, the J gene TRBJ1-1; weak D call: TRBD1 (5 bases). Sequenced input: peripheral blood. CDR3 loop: CASKTQGLLNTEAFF. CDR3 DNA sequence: TGTGCCAGCAAAACTCAGGGTCTGTTGAACACTGAAGCTTTCTTT.